The 5 T cell receptor beta chains below were found in one sample sequenced in a study of Ad26.COV2.S vaccination and SARS-CoV-2 variants. Treatment: 15 to 20 received Ad26.COV2.S at low or high dose, single or two shots; 5 received placebo; per-sample allocation not given. Specimens were obtained on day 63 following the first vaccine or placebo injection. The protocol was immunoSEQ multiplex PCR, while the TCRdb copy is restricted to in-frame clones and leaves out a portion. The sample has fewer than 800,000 clones, about 90% seen once; the top ten hold 1.5%. This material consisted of peripheral blood, taken in a trial of Ad26.COV2.S vaccine versus placebo. The receptors were gathered from a person between 18 and 59 years old who received the Ad26.COV2.S COVID-19 vaccine or a placebo.

The chain links TRBV27 to TRBJ2-7; 8 nucleotides match TRBD1. This CDR3 is built from 15 residues. After removal of 3 bases from V and 3 bases from J, the junction contained 7 bases not matched to a gene. CDR1 and CDR2 from the germline V gene are MNHEY and SMNVEV (reference sequence). The CDR3 is CASSLGQAPFYEQYF. DNA of the CDR3: TGTGCCAGCAGTTTGGGACAGGCCCCCTTCTACGAGCAGTACTTC.

This chain joins TRBV5-4 and TRBJ2-7; D unclear. The CDR3 spans 17 residues. Deletions cut 1 base from V and 0 bases from J, with 17 bases between. In germline, CDR1 is SGHNT, CDR2 YYREEE (reference sequence). The CDR3 DNA is TGTGCCAGCAGCTTGTTTGGCCGGCAGTTGAGCTCCTACGAGCAGTACTTC. As protein: CASSLFGRQLSSYEQYF.

The chain has TRBV7-2 and TRBJ2-7; 11 nucleotides align to TRBD1. V shed 4 bases and J 3 bases; nucleotides not matched to a gene: 5. The length of the CDR3 is 15 residues. Germline CDR1 and CDR2: SGHTA and FQGNSA. Here the CDR3 DNA reads TGTGCCAGCAGCTCAGCCGGGACAGGGGGCTACGAGCAGTACTTC. It codes for CASSSAGTGGYEQYF.

The chain carries TRBV3-1 (or the pseudogene TRBV3-2) and TRBJ1-1; the D gene is possibly TRBD1 (6 bases). CDR1 and CDR2 (germline): LGHDT, YNNKEL (reference sequence). V lost 1 base, J lost 4 bases, and 10 bases lay in between. The CDR3 has 14 residues. CDR3 bases: TGTGCCAGCAGCCAAGTCGGGGGGCTCACTGAAGCTTTCTTT. Translating gives CASSQVGGLTEAFF.

CDR3 in DNA: TGTGCCACCAGCGACACCGACCTTAGCTCCTACGAGCAGTACTTC. It translates to CATSDTDLSSYEQYF. The chain is built from TRBV15 and TRBJ2-7; D unclear. The germline gives CDR1 LNHNV, CDR2 YYDKDF (reference sequence). The V end lost 5 bases, the J end lost 0 bases, and 14 bases lay between the germline ends. The CDR3 has 15 residues.